This paragraph reports one T cell receptor beta chain. The antigen remains unidentified. These data belong to a study of cytomegalovirus exposure and HLA in healthy donors. The overall study: Both the 100 to 150 validation repertoires and the approximately 700 first-cohort repertoires used the same platform, as reported by a later analysis. The study's findings and limits: 150 or so TCR beta chains were listed as cytomegalovirus-associated. In the 130 or so validation repertoires, a later analysis found that first-cohort TCR clusters tended to co-occur.

The repertoire was sequenced with immunoSEQ multiplex PCR; TCRdb's copy has only in-frame clones and lacks some. The sample lists more than 300,000 clones; 80% to 90% were seen once. It was the approximately 120-subject validation cohort, separate from the roughly 700-subject first cohort, to which the donors belonged. This receptor was identified in a woman aged 18-29 years in good health and CMV-seronegative. The sample taken for sequencing was PBMCs.

The CDR3 DNA follows: TGTGCCAGTAGGTTAGGGGGCGAGCAGCCCCAGCATTTT. Amino acid sequence: CASRLGGEQPQHF. V usage is TRBV19 and J usage is TRBJ1-5; TRBD1 matches 7 bases. Per the germline V gene, CDR1 is LNHDA and CDR2 is SQIVND (reference sequence). V was pared by 6 bases and J by 7 bases, with 6 bases of the junction left unmatched. This CDR3 is built from 13 residues.